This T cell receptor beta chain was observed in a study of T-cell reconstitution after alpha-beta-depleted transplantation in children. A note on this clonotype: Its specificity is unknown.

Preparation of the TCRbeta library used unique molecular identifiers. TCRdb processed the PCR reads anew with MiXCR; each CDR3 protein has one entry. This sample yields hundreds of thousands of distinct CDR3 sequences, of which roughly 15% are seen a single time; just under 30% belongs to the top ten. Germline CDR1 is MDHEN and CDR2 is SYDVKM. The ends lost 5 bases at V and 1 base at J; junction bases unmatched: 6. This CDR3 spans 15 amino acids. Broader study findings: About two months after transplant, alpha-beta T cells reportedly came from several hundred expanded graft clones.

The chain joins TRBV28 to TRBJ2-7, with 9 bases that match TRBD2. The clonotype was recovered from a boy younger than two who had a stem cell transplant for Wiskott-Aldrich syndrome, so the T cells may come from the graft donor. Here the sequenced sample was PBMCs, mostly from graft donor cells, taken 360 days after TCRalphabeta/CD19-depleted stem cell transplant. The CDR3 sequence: CASSRAGGSSYEQYF. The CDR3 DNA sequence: TGTGCCAGCAGTAGAGCGGGGGGCTCGTCCTACGAGCAGTACTTC.